One and the same sample provided the 20 T cell receptor beta chains below, sequenced in a study of monozygotic twins with inflammatory bowel disease. With the 5' RACE reads reprocessed, TCRdb shows one record per CDR3 protein and no DNA. The data show some 200,000 distinct CDR3 sequences, and the top ten clones hold roughly 7.5%. Sequenced input: blood. These receptors were collected from a human donor with ulcerative colitis or Crohn's disease, or a healthy co-twin of an affected twin (not recorded which).

V usage is TRBV7-6 and J usage is TRBJ2-3; TCRdb returns TRBD1, unconfirmable since there is no DNA. Germline V gives CDR1 SGHVS, CDR2 FNYEAQ. The CDR3 length is 14 residues. The CDR3 sequence is CASSPDRGGDTQYF.

V and J are TRBV10-3 and TRBJ2-6; TCRdb lists TRBD1, though no DNA is available to test this call. This CDR3 contains 16 residues. CDR1 is ENHRY and CDR2 is SYGVKD in the germline V gene. The CDR3 is CAISDDSLSGANVLTF.

The chain is built from TRBV15 and TRBJ2-1. Germline values: CDR1 LNHNV, CDR2 YYDKDF (reference sequence). This CDR3 contains 14 residues. The CDR3 sequence is CATRTVSSYNEQFF.

The chain has TRBV6-2 or TRBV6-3 and TRBJ2-7; TCRdb indicates TRBD2, and absent DNA this call remains unverified. CDR3 length: 18 amino acids. Germline V gene data show CDR1 as MNHEY and CDR2 as SVGEGT. The CDR3 is CASSYSVERATRGNEQYF.

The rearrangement uses TRBV5-4 and TRBJ2-2; TCRdb gives TRBD1 as the D gene, but with no DNA this cannot be confirmed. Germline lookup yields CDR1 SGHNT and CDR2 YYREEE (reference sequence). The CDR3 extends over 16 amino acids. The CDR3 here is CASSFAGQGVTGELFF.

The CDR3 here is CASSLTGLDEQFF. The chain couples TRBV7-3 to TRBJ2-1. This CDR3 is 13 amino acids long. Germline V CDR1 and CDR2: SGHTA, FQGTGA.

V and J are TRBV20-1 and TRBJ1-3. CDR1 DFQATT and CDR2 SNEGSKA come from the germline V gene (reference sequence). This CDR3 comprises 15 residues. The CDR3 spells CSARGFRSSGNTIYF.

The chain combines TRBV5-1 with TRBJ2-3; the TCRdb D gene call, TRBD2, has no DNA to confirm it. The germline gives CDR1 SGHRS, CDR2 YFSETQ. The CDR3 length is 18 residues. The CDR3: CATSFASGADFTTDTQYF.

The chain links TRBV13 to TRBJ2-3; the D call of TRBD1 rests on TCRdb alone, since no DNA is present to check it. Germline lookup yields CDR1 PRHDT and CDR2 FYEKMQ (reference sequence). The CDR3 covers 15 residues. CDR3 protein: CASSPSRTGADTQYF.

This chain uses TRBV4-1 with TRBJ2-7; TCRdb's assignment of TRBD1 cannot be checked, as there is no DNA. Germline V CDR1 and CDR2: MGHRA, YSYEKL. The length of the CDR3 is 14 residues. CDR3: CASSPRDGSYEQYF.

The chain uses TRBV7-9 and TRBJ1-4. Per germline, CDR1 SEHNR and CDR2 FQNEAQ (reference sequence). This CDR3 has 14 residues. The CDR3 spells CASSLEVQGEKLFF.

The chain combines TRBV9 with TRBJ2-3. CDR1 and CDR2 from the germline V gene are SGDLS and YYNGEE. The CDR3 runs to 15 residues. CDR3 sequence: CASSAGRLAEDTQYF.

The chain carries TRBV7-2 and TRBJ1-4; absent DNA, TCRdb's TRBD1 call cannot be checked. The CDR3 length is 16 residues. Germline V lookup: CDR1 SGHTA, CDR2 FQGNSA. CDR3 loop: CASSLSTGGTNEKLFF.

V usage is TRBV5-1 and J usage is TRBJ1-1; TCRdb outputs TRBD1, but without DNA this stays unchecked. Germline V CDR1 and CDR2: SGHRS, YFSETQ. This CDR3 has 15 amino acids. CDR3 residues: CASSHRQGAGTEAFF.

The J gene is TRBJ1-6, the V gene TRBV4-1. The CDR3 is made up of 15 amino acids. CDR1 and CDR2 (germline): MGHRA, YSYEKL. The CDR3 is CASSQIFEGPSPLHF.

The CDR3 region is CASSLSGNEQFF. The V call is TRBV7-2, the J call TRBJ2-1. This CDR3 contains 12 residues. Germline CDR1 and CDR2: SGHTA and FQGNSA.

The J gene is TRBJ2-6, the V gene TRBV7-7. The CDR3 has 12 amino acids. The V gene's germline CDR1 is SSHAT and CDR2 FNYEAQ (reference sequence). The CDR3 protein is CATFSGANVLTF.

The genes are TRBV7-3 and TRBJ2-3; TCRdb selects TRBD2, and the lack of DNA leaves this call unchecked. This CDR3 is 17 amino acids long. Germline V gives CDR1 SGHTA, CDR2 FQGTGA. The CDR3 loop is CASSLSASGGAADTQYF.

The V call is TRBV5-1, the J call TRBJ1-5. The germline CDR1 and CDR2 sequences are SGHRS and YFSETQ. This CDR3 has 16 residues. The CDR3: CASSLSGRADNQPQHF. Using reference TRBV5-1 and TRBJ1-5 for the parts outside the CDR3, the full variable domain is KAGVTQTPRYLIKTRGQQVTLSCSPISGHRSVSWYQQTPGQGLQFLFEYFSETQRNKGNFPGRFSGRQFSNSRSEMNVSTLELGDSALYLCASSLSGRADNQPQHFGDGTRLSIL.

The chain has TRBV7-9 and TRBJ1-5; without DNA, the TCRdb call of TRBD1 cannot be checked. Germline V gene lookup returns CDR1 SEHNR and CDR2 FQNEAQ (reference sequence). This CDR3 has 14 residues. CDR3 residues: CASSPQGGDQPQHF.